This TCR beta chain was sequenced in a study of PD-1 blockade in classical Hodgkin lymphoma. Study information: Intravenous nivolumab at 3 mg/kg was given to patients every 2 weeks.

General study points: According to reports, newly diagnosed patients had lower baseline TCR diversity than healthy donors, and relapsed/refractory patients had lower baseline TCR diversity still. TCR diversity rose significantly by C4D1 in CD4+ but not CD8+ cells. Complete responders matched newly diagnosed patients in baseline diversity.

Every one of the patients relapsed after autologous stem cell transplantation (brentuximab vedotin exposure was variable). As regards this clone: Its antigen is not identified.

V was trimmed by 6 bases and J by 5 bases, leaving 17 bases between them. The CDR3 consists of 15 residues. Per germline, CDR1 SSHAT and CDR2 FNYEAQ (reference sequence). Measured with immunoSEQ multiplex PCR; TCRdb has only the in-frame clones, and not every one. Here the sample spans roughly 60,000 clones, around 89% being singletons. The chain couples TRBV7-7 to TRBJ2-1; no firm D call. The input for sequencing was peripheral blood mononuclear cells (PBMCs), taken before the second cycle of nivolumab. The receptor was isolated from a human donor with classical Hodgkin lymphoma. The DNA of the CDR3 is TGTGCCAGCAGTTATACCTTGGACGGAAACAATGAGCAGTTCTTC. This encodes CASSYTLDGNNEQFF.